This T cell receptor (beta chain) stems from a study of cytomegalovirus exposure and HLA in healthy donors. General observations from the study: For most TCR sequences rarity was the rule, although some public TCRs occurred in many donors.

The PCR made use of 60 Vbeta and 13 Jbeta primers. TCRdb's copy holds only in-frame clones and misses some; the assay was immunoSEQ multiplex PCR. This table has under 200,000 clones, 84% appearing once. Germline values: CDR1 SGHRS, CDR2 YFSETQ. The CDR3 runs 16 residues. Trimming left V 0 bases short and J 1 base short, with 12 bases between. Details on this clone: The antigen is unknown.

Material: PBMCs. The genes are TRBV5-1 and TRBJ2-3; D possibly corresponds to TRBD2 (5 bases). The receptor was derived from a man aged 25 to 40 in good health and CMV-seronegative. The CDR3 region is CASSLEISAGTDTQYF. The CDR3 DNA reads as TGCGCCAGCAGCTTGGAGATTAGCGCGGGCACAGATACGCAGTATTTT.